The 14 T cell receptor beta chains below come from one sample, sequenced in a study of blood T cell repertoires in COVID-19. Sequencing was performed with immunoSEQ multiplex PCR; in TCRdb, only in-frame clones are kept and a portion is missing. Counted here are around 100,000 clones, 80% to 85% occurring once; the ten biggest clones make up approximately 0.77%. The sample taken for sequencing was peripheral blood. The receptors originated from a woman aged 65 to 85 with acute or convalescent COVID-19.

The rearrangement joins TRBV7-8 to TRBJ1-1; TRBD1 aligns across 7 bases. Losses at the gene ends were 1 base for V and 5 bases for J; bases not matched to a gene: 4. This CDR3 spans 14 amino acids. CDR1 and CDR2 (germline): SGHVS, FQNEAQ. CDR3 sequence reads: CASSLGAGGTEAFF. The CDR3 DNA sequence: TGTGCCAGCAGCTTAGGCGCAGGGGGAACTGAAGCTTTCTTT.

The J gene is TRBJ1-1, the V gene TRBV9; D is perhaps TRBD1 (6 bases). Germline CDR1 and CDR2: SGDLS and YYNGEE. CDR3 size: 15 residues. V gave up 4 bases and J gave up 0 bases, with 13 bases separating them. CDR3 sequence: CASSPEGGLNTEAFF. CDR3 nucleotide sequence: TGTGCCAGCAGCCCCGAAGGGGGTTTGAACACTGAAGCTTTCTTT.

The chain carries TRBV4-1 and TRBJ2-3; 13 bases line up with TRBD2. CDR1 MGHRA and CDR2 YSYEKL come from the germline V gene. CDR3 length: 18 residues. Trimming cost V 2 bases and J 0 bases; bases outside gene matches: 5. CDR3 protein: CASSQPGLAGSSTDTQYF. The CDR3 DNA is TGCGCCAGCAGCCAACCGGGACTAGCGGGGTCTAGCACAGATACGCAGTATTTT.

This sequence joins TRBV7-2 and TRBJ2-2; TRBD1 aligns across 7 bases. CDR1 and CDR2 from the germline V gene are SGHTA and FQGNSA. With V trimmed by 5 bases and J by 1 base, 13 bases remained unmatched. The CDR3 length is 18 residues. The CDR3 is CASSPRTRGQRNTGELFF. CDR3 DNA: TGTGCCAGCAGCCCCAGAACCCGGGGACAGCGGAACACCGGGGAGCTGTTTTTT.

V is TRBV5-1 and J is TRBJ1-2; possible D gene TRBD1, 5 bases. The V end was cut by 0 bases, the J end by 6 bases, with 9 bases between. The CDR3 covers 13 residues. CDR1 is SGHRS, CDR2 YFSETQ, per germline. CDR3 in amino acids: CASSLDGHDGYTF. The CDR3 DNA is TGCGCCAGCAGCTTGGACGGACACGATGGCTACACCTTC.

This clone was found a few times. The chain employs TRBV18 and TRBJ1-4; no firm D call. There are 15 residues in the CDR3. From germline, CDR1 is KGHSH and CDR2 LQKENI. V gave up 6 bases and J gave up 4 bases, with 15 bases separating them. This chain's CDR3 is CASSVTRGGNEKLFF. For the CDR3, the DNA is TGTGCCAGCTCCGTGACCCGCGGTGGTAATGAAAAACTGTTTTTT.

V gene TRBV6-4 combines with J gene TRBJ1-4, with unresolved D. Deletions cut 5 bases from V and 7 bases from J, with 11 bases between. The CDR3 runs to 13 residues. CDR1 and CDR2 from the germline V gene are MRHNA and SNTAGT. The CDR3 spells CASSSEDGEKLFF. The DNA for the CDR3 is TGTGCCAGCAGTTCGGAGGACGGTGAAAAACTGTTTTTT.

This clone was detected once. The chain is built from TRBV6-5 and TRBJ1-2, with D tentatively TRBD1 (5 bases). Germline CDR1 is MNHEY and CDR2 is SVGAGI. The CDR3 runs 13 residues. V gave up 7 bases and J gave up 3 bases, with 12 bases separating them. As DNA, the CDR3 is TGTGCCAGCACCTCGGGGGAGTACTATGGCTACACCTTC. This encodes CASTSGEYYGYTF.

V usage is TRBV9 and J usage is TRBJ1-2; TRBD1 is a possible D gene (6 bases). V dropped 3 bases and J dropped 4 bases, with 10 bases sitting between them. Germline assignment: CDR1 SGDLS and CDR2 YYNGEE. The CDR3 extends over 13 amino acids. The CDR3 spells CASSGETGYGYTF. In DNA, the CDR3 is TGTGCCAGCAGCGGGGAGACAGGCTATGGCTACACCTTC.

There are a few counts of this clone. This sequence joins TRBV12-5 and TRBJ1-4, with 7 bases that match TRBD1. The germline gives CDR1 LGHNT, CDR2 FRNRAP. The CDR3 spans 14 residues. The V and J ends lost 5 bases and 6 bases, in that order; junction bases with no gene match: 6. The CDR3 region is CASGEGAGHEKLFF. In DNA form, the CDR3 reads TGTGCTAGTGGTGAGGGGGCGGGCCATGAAAAACTGTTTTTT.

This clone was counted a single time. The gene calls are TRBV2 and TRBJ2-5; 11 nucleotides match TRBD2. This CDR3 comprises 16 residues. CDR1 is SNHLY and CDR2 is FYNNEI in the germline V gene. Trimming took 6 bases from V and 1 from J; bases not matched to a gene: 7. This chain's CDR3 is CASSSGGTSGQETQYF. The CDR3 DNA follows: TGTGCCAGCAGCTCCGGCGGGACTAGCGGCCAAGAGACCCAGTACTTC.

J is TRBJ1-5 and V is TRBV10-3, with D tentatively TRBD1 (5 bases). The CDR3 runs to 13 residues. The germline V gene encodes CDR1 ENHRY and CDR2 SYGVKD. V dropped 6 bases and J dropped 6 bases, with 12 bases sitting between them. The CDR3 is CAIRGEVGQPQHF. In nucleotides, the CDR3 is TGTGCCATCAGGGGGGAGGTCGGTCAGCCCCAGCATTTT.

The rearrangement links TRBV30 to TRBJ2-7; TRBD2 matches at 14 bases. The CDR3 is 13 residues long. Per the germline V gene, CDR1 is GTSNPN and CDR2 is SVGIG (reference sequence). V shed 4 bases and J 12 bases; nucleotides not matched to a gene: 8. The CDR3 sequence: CAWTLGTSGSLYF. In DNA form, the CDR3 reads TGTGCCTGGACCCTGGGGACTAGCGGGAGTCTGTACTTC.

The V gene is TRBV18, the J gene TRBJ2-2; 10 bases fit TRBD2. This CDR3 has 17 amino acids. Germline V gives CDR1 KGHSH, CDR2 LQKENI. Germline trimming cut 3 bases from V and 1 base from J; bases unmatched to any gene: 5. In DNA, the CDR3 is TGTGCCAGCTCACCGCTCGGACTAGCGGTGAACACCGGGGAGCTGTTTTTT. This encodes CASSPLGLAVNTGELFF.